This is a list of T cell receptor beta chains from one sample in a study of blood T cell repertoires in COVID-19. The data were produced by immunoSEQ multiplex PCR, yet TCRdb's version contains in-frame clones alone and is incomplete. This sample carries 250,000 to 350,000 clones, approximately 86% of them seen once, and the ten largest clones take 2.2%. Sequencing was done on a sample of peripheral blood. The receptor source for this set is a woman aged 45-65 years who had recovered from COVID-19. Both conserved end residues are part of each CDR3. The D gene is left open where the match is weak. Size tells how often a clone was seen (once, few, many) or the class of an expanded clone, and some rows leave it out.

D gene	V gene	J gene	clone size	CDR3 DNA	CDR3 protein
TRBD2	TRBV19	TRBJ2-7	once	TGTGCCAGTAGTGCCTTCCCACTAGCGGACCTATACGAGCAGTACTTC	CASSAFPLADLYEQYF
-	TRBV4-2	TRBJ2-5	-	TGTGCCAGCAGCCAAGGGGCCCAAGAGACCCAGTACTTC	CASSQGAQETQYF
TRBD1	TRBV7-9	TRBJ2-1	-	TGTGCCAGCAGCACCCCGGGACAGGGATCATATGAGCAGTTCTTC	CASSTPGQGSYEQFF
TRBD1	TRBV2	TRBJ1-1	-	TGTGCCAGCGGTGGGACAGGGGGCCAAACTGAAGCTTTCTTT	CASGGTGGQTEAFF
-	TRBV30	TRBJ2-7	few	TGTGCCTGGAGTGTACTAAGAGGGTTCGGCGAGCAGTACTTC	CAWSVLRGFGEQYF
-	TRBV6-5	TRBJ1-1	-	TGTGCCAGCAGTTACCGGGGGGTGCAGGGCACTGAAGCTTTCTTT	CASSYRGVQGTEAFF
TRBD1	TRBV5-1	TRBJ1-1	-	TGCGCCAGCAGCCCAATGGGACAGGGGAACACTGAAGCTTTCTTT	CASSPMGQGNTEAFF
-	TRBV12-3/TRBV12-4	TRBJ2-2	once	TGTGCCAGCAGTTTACAGGCCGGGGAGCTGTTTTTT	CASSLQAGELFF
TRBD1	TRBV4-3	TRBJ2-6	many	TGCGCCAGCAGCCAAGGGGACAGCCTCTCTGGGGCCAACGTCCTGACTTTC	CASSQGDSLSGANVLTF
-	TRBV6-2/TRBV6-3	TRBJ2-1	-	TGTGCCAGCAGTTCCCCTTACAATGAGCAGTTCTTC	CASSSPYNEQFF
TRBD2	TRBV19	TRBJ2-1	-	TGTGCCAGTAGTGAGGGACTATTCTCCTACAATGAGCAGTTCTTC	CASSEGLFSYNEQFF
-	TRBV6-2/TRBV6-3	TRBJ1-2	-	TGTGCCAGCAGTTACAGACAGCCCGATGGCTACACCTTC	CASSYRQPDGYTF
-	TRBV10-3	TRBJ2-6	-	TGTGCCATCAGTTACACCTCTGGGGCCAACGTCCTGACTTTC	CAISYTSGANVLTF
-	TRBV27	TRBJ1-1	once	TGTGCCAGCAGTCACAACCGGGGTTCAAGCGCTTTCTTT	CASSHNRGSSAFF
TRBD1	TRBV6-5	TRBJ2-1	-	TGTGCCAGCAGTTCCAGACAGGGCCTCTACAATGAGCAGTTCTTC	CASSSRQGLYNEQFF
-	TRBV4-1	TRBJ1-2	-	TGCGCCAGCAGCCAAGAGAATGAGGCCACCCACACCTTC	CASSQENEATHTF
-	TRBV11-1	TRBJ2-7	once	TGTGCCAGCAGCCCACGACAGTTACGATACGAGCAGTACTTC	CASSPRQLRYEQYF
TRBD1	TRBV7-2	TRBJ1-2	-	TGTGCCAGCAGCCCGGGACAGATTTATGGCTACACCTTC	CASSPGQIYGYTF
TRBD2	TRBV4-3	TRBJ2-1	-	TGCGCCAGCAGCCAAGATCGCCTAGCGGGAGGGGTTGAGCAGTTCTTC	CASSQDRLAGGVEQFF
TRBD1	TRBV5-4	TRBJ2-7	once	TGTGCCAGCAGCTTGCAGGGGGCATACGAGCAGTACTTC	CASSLQGAYEQYF
-	TRBV5-6	TRBJ1-4	-	TGTGCCAGCAGCTTGGAACCGAGCGAAAAACTGTTTTTT	CASSLEPSEKLFF
TRBD1	TRBV7-2	TRBJ1-5	-	TGTGCAACAGGGGCCTTCAATCAGCCCCAGCATTTT	CATGAFNQPQHF
TRBD2	TRBV11-1	TRBJ2-5	-	TGTGCCAGCAGCTCGACTAGCGGGGGGATCCAAGAGACCCAGTACTTC	CASSSTSGGIQETQYF
-	TRBV6-2/TRBV6-3	TRBJ1-1	-	TGTGCCAGCAGTTATGGGGTCAGGGTTACTGAAGCTTTCTTT	CASSYGVRVTEAFF
-	TRBV6-2/TRBV6-3	TRBJ2-7	once	TGTGCCAGCAGCAATGGACTTACCTACTCCTACGAGCAGTACTTC	CASSNGLTYSYEQYF
-	TRBV4-2	TRBJ1-1	-	TGTGCCAGCAGCCAAGGGGGGCGAGGGGCGAAGGAAGCTTTCTTT	CASSQGGRGAKEAFF
-	TRBV27	TRBJ1-1	-	TGTGCCAGCAGTTTATTTCAGGGTATGGGCACTGAAGCTTTCTTT	CASSLFQGMGTEAFF
-	TRBV6-5	TRBJ2-1	-	TGTGCCAGCAGTTCGCGGGGACAGTTCTACAATGAGCAGTTCTTC	CASSSRGQFYNEQFF
-	TRBV29-1	TRBJ1-2	-	TGCAGCGTGACCCCTGGAACTATCTATGGCTACACCTTC	CSVTPGTIYGYTF
-	TRBV4-3	TRBJ2-1	-	TGCGCCAGCAGCCAAGATTGGGGAGGACCCCCCTACAATGAGCAGTTCTTC	CASSQDWGGPPYNEQFF
-	TRBV30	TRBJ1-6	-	TGTGCCTGGAGCAAGCAGGGTTATTCACCCCTCCACTTT	CAWSKQGYSPLHF
-	TRBV5-1	TRBJ2-3	once	TGCGCCAGCAGCTTGACAGGGATGGCAGATACGCAGTATTTT	CASSLTGMADTQYF
-	TRBV30	TRBJ1-4	-	TGTGCCTGGAGCCCAGGGAACGGAAAACTGTTTTTT	CAWSPGNGKLFF
-	TRBV11-2	TRBJ1-2	-	TGTGCCAGCAGCCAGCAGGTTAACTATGGCTACACCTTC	CASSQQVNYGYTF
-	TRBV4-3	TRBJ1-5	-	TGCGCCAGCAGCCGCCACCGGGAAAGCAATCAGCCCCAGCATTTT	CASSRHRESNQPQHF
TRBD1	TRBV4-2	TRBJ1-1	-	TGTGCCAGCAGCCACGAAAAGGACAGGCAGAACACTGAAGCTTTCTTT	CASSHEKDRQNTEAFF
-	TRBV12-3/TRBV12-4	TRBJ1-1	-	TGTGCCAGCAGTTTAATCGGGGGTGGTGAAGCTTTCTTT	CASSLIGGGEAFF
-	TRBV7-8	TRBJ1-2	-	TGTGCCAGCAGCTTAGGAGGGAGCTATGGCTACACCTTC	CASSLGGSYGYTF
-	TRBV5-1	TRBJ2-5	-	TGCGCCAGCGGTGCGCAGGAAGAGACCCAGTACTTC	CASGAQEETQYF
TRBD1	TRBV5-1	TRBJ2-1	once	TGCGCCAGCAGACGTGTAGGGGGCAAGGATGAGCAGTTCTTC	CASRRVGGKDEQFF
TRBD1	TRBV5-1	TRBJ2-2	-	TGCGCCAGCAGCTCGGGACAGGGGATTATTAGCACCGGGGAGCTGTTTTTT	CASSSGQGIISTGELFF
TRBD1	TRBV11-3	TRBJ1-2	-	TGTGCCAGCAGCCCGGCCGGAGGGACAGGGAACTATGGCTACACCTTC	CASSPAGGTGNYGYTF
-	TRBV5-5	TRBJ1-1	many	TGTGCCAGCCGACAAGAGGGAGTTAGGAGTGAAGCTTTCTTT	CASRQEGVRSEAFF
-	TRBV5-1	TRBJ1-5	-	TGCGCCAGCAGCTTAGGAGGAAACAATCAGCCCCAGCATTTT	CASSLGGNNQPQHF